This T cell receptor (beta chain) is drawn from a study of blood T cells in healthy people across ages. As for the study in general: Template switching picked up about one barcoded beta molecule for each two T cells. Regarding the study as a whole: Researchers deemed the diversity estimates from one million T cells underestimates.

A second roughly 7 to 12 cycle PCR used barcoded and J-beta primers. Each cDNA molecule was tagged by a template-switch adaptor that had 12 random nucleotides. MiXCR, run by TCRdb on the 5' RACE reads, gives a single entry per CDR3 protein. The sample has hundreds of thousands of distinct CDR3 sequences, roughly three fifths seen once. Of note for this clonotype: Its antigen is still unknown.

The CDR3 spans 11 residues. Looked up from germline, CDR1 is SQVTM and CDR2 is ANQGSEA. V gave up 7 bases and J gave up 3 bases, with 10 bases separating them. Total RNA extracted from each sample amounted to at least 6 micrograms. This sequence originates from a man between 35 and 55 years old in good health. Sequencing was performed on blood. The genes are TRBV29-1 and TRBJ2-7; D gene ambiguous. The CDR3 protein is CSGTENYEQYF. The DNA for the CDR3 is TGCAGCGGAACAGAAAACTACGAGCAGTACTTC.